This is a list of T cell receptor beta chains from one sample in a study of blood T cell repertoires in COVID-19. Assay: immunoSEQ multiplex PCR; the TCRdb copy retains only in-frame clones and omits some. The table has 180,000 or so clones, 75% to 90% seen once. The sequencing sample was made of PBMCs or T cells enriched from blood (not recorded which). Source of these receptors: a woman aged 40 to 50 with acute COVID-19. The conserved cysteine and the conserved F or W are not part of the CDR3 here. Fields, in order: V gene, J gene, CDR3 protein.

>TRBV19|TRBJ2-5
ASSISASGQETQY
>TRBV4-3|TRBJ2-1
ASSQDGISGIPSYNEQF
>TRBV4-3|TRBJ2-7
ASSQAVAGGEQY
>TRBV18|TRBJ1-6
ASSPPGGTSINSPLH
>TRBV27|TRBJ2-1
ASKDIFTNEQF
>TRBV30|TRBJ2-7
AWSVSRVSYEQY
>TRBV27|TRBJ2-1
ASSSGQGLAATYNEQF
>TRBV7-3|TRBJ2-2
ASSLTPGLAGNTGELF
>TRBV19|TRBJ1-5
ASIPGQGLNQPQH
>TRBV15|TRBJ1-2
ATSRVSGHPNYGYT
>TRBV5-1|TRBJ2-1
ASSQLAEAEEQF
>TRBV2|TRBJ1-1
ASSGGGGSTEAF
>TRBV7-8|TRBJ2-7
ASRPSGTSGSYEQY
>TRBV7-3|TRBJ2-1
ASSSPGSGSSYNEQF
>TRBV27|TRBJ1-6
ASRWTGGLYNSPLH
>TRBV4-3|TRBJ2-7
ASSQDGEEGYEQY
>TRBV7-8|TRBJ2-3
ASIEGDILVRTDTQY
>TRBV5-4|TRBJ2-1
ASSLGGGRSYNEQF
>TRBV7-8|TRBJ2-1
ASKTGTRASYEQF
>TRBV18|TRBJ2-5
ASSSRTGRGQETQY
>TRBV3-1/TRBV3-2|TRBJ1-6
ASSVDRGSSPLH
>TRBV2|TRBJ2-2
ASSDQTGGIANTGELF
>TRBV18|TRBJ2-5
ASSPRLAGGKETQY
>TRBV10-3|TRBJ2-5
AISESHSQETQY
>TRBV5-6|TRBJ2-7
ASSSYSGTASSYEQY
>TRBV12-3/TRBV12-4|TRBJ1-2
ASRLGGDYGYT
>TRBV16|TRBJ1-5
ASSPGQGPRPQH
>TRBV7-3|TRBJ2-1
ASSLTRGGYNEQF
>TRBV27|TRBJ2-7
ASSLAAGSYEQY
>TRBV11-2|TRBJ2-7
ASSLGRGLYEQY
>TRBV18|TRBJ2-1
ASSLQGGQYNEQF
>TRBV13|TRBJ1-2
ASSSRDSGLLNYGYT
>TRBV2|TRBJ1-6
ASSVTYNSPLH
>TRBV7-8|TRBJ1-3
ASSQGQGASGNTIY
>TRBV7-2|TRBJ1-6
ASSLESGRNSPLH
>TRBV5-1|TRBJ2-1
ASSLAARTGHNEQF
>TRBV7-9|TRBJ2-2
ASSFWTGNTGELF
>TRBV19|TRBJ2-1
ASSIVASGRYNEQF
>TRBV4-1|TRBJ1-2
ASSQDWTIKNGYT
>TRBV14|TRBJ2-1
ASSQAPGTERYNEQF
>TRBV6-2/TRBV6-3|TRBJ2-1
ASSNRDRGRNEQF
>TRBV11-2|TRBJ1-5
ASSPGQVNQPQH
>TRBV7-2|TRBJ2-3
ATYAFGGGLTDTQY
>TRBV5-6|TRBJ1-1
ASSWLQGNTEAF
>TRBV18|TRBJ2-1
ASSPTGVNYNEQF
>TRBV28|TRBJ2-7
ASSSGLGNNMGGSYEQY
>TRBV18|TRBJ1-2
ASSPPGQRSSYT